The sample holds a few counts of the clone carrying this TCR beta chain. The antigen is undetermined. The sample is drawn from a study of T cells in Graves' hyperthyroidism and ophthalmopathy. Study-level findings and limits: Peripheral blood also featured most of the thyroid clonotypes expanded above 0.001. Onset of ophthalmopathy came a median approximately 6 months after the model predicted it.

The V and J ends lost 6 bases and 2 bases, in that order; junction bases with no gene match: 7. Germline V gives CDR1 SNHLY, CDR2 FYNNEI. The CDR3 length is 15 residues. The PBMCs studied were ones that came from about 9.9 ml fresh peripheral blood. TCR beta CDR3 regions were amplified from RNA. The TCR CDR3 first-round RT-PCR relied on the HTBI primer set. TCRdb re-derived calls from the multiplex PCR reads in MiXCR, one entry per CDR3 protein. The table includes approximately 520,000 distinct CDR3 sequences, around 20% detected once. Sequencing used blood. J is TRBJ1-1 and V is TRBV2; 9 bases line up with TRBD1. The source of this sequence is a man between 18 and 35 years old with Graves' hyperthyroidism. As DNA, the CDR3 is TGTGCCAGCAGCCCTACAGGGGGCCGTAACACTGAAGCTTTCTTT. Its translation is CASSPTGGRNTEAFF.